This T cell receptor (beta chain) was sequenced during a study of radiotherapy plus CTLA-4 blockade in lung cancer. The assay was immunoSEQ multiplex PCR, and TCRdb's table has in-frame clones only and misses some. The sample holds about 40,000 clones, 79% seen once. As for this clone: Its cognate antigen is unknown.

The V and J ends lost 2 bases and 3 bases respectively, with 11 bases between them. This CDR3 comprises 14 residues. Germline assignment: CDR1 SGHNT and CDR2 YYREEE (reference sequence). Whole-study results and caveats: Early blood T cell clone dynamics, with interferon-beta, were reported to best predict response.

The sequenced sample was peripheral blood, obtained from a patient treated with radiotherapy plus ipilimumab. The sequence was collected from a human donor with non-small cell lung cancer that progressed on radiotherapy plus ipilimumab. This chain connects TRBV5-4 to TRBJ1-1; maybe TRBD1 (5 bases). The CDR3 spells CASSFTTDDTEAFF. In DNA, the CDR3 is TGTGCCAGCAGCTTTACGACAGACGACACTGAAGCTTTCTTT.